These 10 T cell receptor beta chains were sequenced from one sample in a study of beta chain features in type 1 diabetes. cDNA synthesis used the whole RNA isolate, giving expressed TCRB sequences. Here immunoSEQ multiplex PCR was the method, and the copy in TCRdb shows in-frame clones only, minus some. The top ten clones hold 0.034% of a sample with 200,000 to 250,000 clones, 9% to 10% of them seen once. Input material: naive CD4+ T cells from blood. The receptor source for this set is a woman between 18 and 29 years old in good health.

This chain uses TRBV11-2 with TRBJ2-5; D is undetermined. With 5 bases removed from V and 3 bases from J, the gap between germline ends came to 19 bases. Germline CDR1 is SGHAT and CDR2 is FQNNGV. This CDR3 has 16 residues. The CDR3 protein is CASSPGAINLKETQYF. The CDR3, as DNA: TGTGCCAGCAGCCCAGGCGCAATCAACCTCAAAGAGACCCAGTACTTC.

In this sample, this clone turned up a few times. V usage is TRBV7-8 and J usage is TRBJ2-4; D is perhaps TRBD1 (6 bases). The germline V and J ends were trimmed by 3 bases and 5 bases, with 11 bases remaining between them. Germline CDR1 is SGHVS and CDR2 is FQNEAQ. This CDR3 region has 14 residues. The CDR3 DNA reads TGTGCCAGCAGCTTCCGACAGGAAGAAAACATTCAGTACTTC. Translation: CASSFRQEENIQYF.

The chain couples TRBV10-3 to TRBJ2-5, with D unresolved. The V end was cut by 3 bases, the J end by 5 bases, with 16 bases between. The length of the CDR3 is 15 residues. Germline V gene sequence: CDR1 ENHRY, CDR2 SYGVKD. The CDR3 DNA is TGTGCCATCAGTGATCCCGAATCGAGCAGGGAGACCCAGTACTTC. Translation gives CAISDPESSRETQYF.

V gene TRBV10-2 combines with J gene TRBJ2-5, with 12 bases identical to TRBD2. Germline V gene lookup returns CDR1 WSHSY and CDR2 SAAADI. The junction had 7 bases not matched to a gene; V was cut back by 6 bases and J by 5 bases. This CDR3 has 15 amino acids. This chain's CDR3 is CASRASGGARETQYF. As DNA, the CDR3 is TGCGCCAGCAGAGCTAGCGGGGGGGCCAGGGAGACCCAGTACTTC.

CDR3 DNA sequence: TGTGCCTACTCTAAGGGACAGGGGAGGAATCAGCCCCAGCATTTT. The encoded protein is CAYSKGQGRNQPQHF. The chain combines TRBV30 with TRBJ1-5; TRBD1 matches 10 bases. Germline assignment: CDR1 GTSNPN and CDR2 SVGIG (reference sequence). The V and J ends lost 7 bases and 4 bases, in that order; junction bases with no gene match: 10. This CDR3 has 15 amino acids.

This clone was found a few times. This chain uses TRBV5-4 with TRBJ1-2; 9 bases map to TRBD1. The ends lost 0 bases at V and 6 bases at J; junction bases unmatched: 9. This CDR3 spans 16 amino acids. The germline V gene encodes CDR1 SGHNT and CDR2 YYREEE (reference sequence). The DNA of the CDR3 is TGTGCCAGCAGCTTGGGCGGTCGAACAGGGGGCGATGGCTACACCTTC. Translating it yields CASSLGGRTGGDGYTF.

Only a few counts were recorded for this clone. Here the CDR3 DNA reads TGTGCCAGTAGAGAGGGTTGGAGCGGGGAGCTGTTTTTT. As protein: CASREGWSGELFF. The chain recombines TRBV19 with TRBJ2-2, with TRBD2 as a possible D gene (5 bases). The CDR3 is made up of 13 amino acids. V lost 6 bases, J lost 7 bases, and 12 bases lay in between. The germline V gene has CDR1 LNHDA and CDR2 SQIVND (reference sequence).

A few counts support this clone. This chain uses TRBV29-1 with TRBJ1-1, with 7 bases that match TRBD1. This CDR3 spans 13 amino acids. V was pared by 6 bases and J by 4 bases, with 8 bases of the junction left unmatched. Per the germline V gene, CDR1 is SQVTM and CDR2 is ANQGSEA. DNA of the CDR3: TGCAGCGTGGGTCTTGACAGGGCCACTGAAGCTTTCTTT. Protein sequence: CSVGLDRATEAFF.

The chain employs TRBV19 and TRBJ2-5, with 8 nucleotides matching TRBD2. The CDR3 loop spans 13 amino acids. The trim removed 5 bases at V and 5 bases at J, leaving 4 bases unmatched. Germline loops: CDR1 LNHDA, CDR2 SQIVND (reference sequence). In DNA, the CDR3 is TGTGCCAGTAGTCGGGGGGGCCTGGAGACCCAGTACTTC. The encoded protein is CASSRGGLETQYF.

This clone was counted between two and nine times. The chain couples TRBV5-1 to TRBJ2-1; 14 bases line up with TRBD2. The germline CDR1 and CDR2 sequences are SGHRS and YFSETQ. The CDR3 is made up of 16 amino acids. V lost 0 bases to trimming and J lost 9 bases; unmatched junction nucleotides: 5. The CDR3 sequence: CASSLAGLAGVLEQFF. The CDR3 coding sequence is TGCGCCAGCAGCTTGGCGGGACTAGCGGGAGTGCTTGAGCAGTTCTTC.